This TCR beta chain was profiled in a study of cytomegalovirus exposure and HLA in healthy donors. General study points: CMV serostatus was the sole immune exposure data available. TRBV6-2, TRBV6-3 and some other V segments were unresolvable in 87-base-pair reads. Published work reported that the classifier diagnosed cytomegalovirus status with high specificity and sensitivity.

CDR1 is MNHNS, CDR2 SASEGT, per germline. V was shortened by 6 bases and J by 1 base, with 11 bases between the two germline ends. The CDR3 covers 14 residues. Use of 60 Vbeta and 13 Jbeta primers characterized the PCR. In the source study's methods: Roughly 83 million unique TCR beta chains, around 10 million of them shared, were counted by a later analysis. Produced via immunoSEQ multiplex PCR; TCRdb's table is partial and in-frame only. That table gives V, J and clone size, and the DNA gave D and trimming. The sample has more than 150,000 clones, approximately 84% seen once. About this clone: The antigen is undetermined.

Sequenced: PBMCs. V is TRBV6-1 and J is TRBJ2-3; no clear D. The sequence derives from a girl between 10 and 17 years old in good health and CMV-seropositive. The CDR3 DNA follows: TGTGCCAGCAGGTACAGTACGGGCACAGATACGCAGTATTTT. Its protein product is CASRYSTGTDTQYF.